Following are 18 T cell receptor beta chains from one sample sequenced in a study of T cell responses to AZD1222 COVID-19 vaccine. The repertoire was sequenced with immunoSEQ multiplex PCR; TCRdb's copy has only in-frame clones and lacks some. This sample has some 120,000 clones; roughly 90% occur once, and the top ten carry roughly 3%. The specimen was peripheral blood, collected on day 0 of AZD1222 vaccination. All receptors derive from an adult in good health.

The rearrangement uses TRBV16 and TRBJ1-4; D is unresolved. This CDR3 comprises 13 residues. V was shortened by 2 bases and J by 8 bases, with 9 bases between the two germline ends. Germline V gene data show CDR1 as KGHSY and CDR2 as FQNENV. As DNA, the CDR3 is TGTGCCAGCAGCCAAGTTCAAGGGGAAAAACTGTTTTTT. This gives the protein CASSQVQGEKLFF.

V gene TRBV6-5 combines with J gene TRBJ1-2; D not resolved. In germline, CDR1 is MNHEY, CDR2 SVGAGI. The CDR3 totals 14 residues. V dropped 6 bases and J dropped 6 bases, with 17 bases sitting between them. CDR3 nucleotides: TGTGCCAGCAGATCCCCCGGACCGAGAGATGGCTACACCTTC. Amino acid sequence: CASRSPGPRDGYTF.

The chain combines TRBV2 with TRBJ1-3; D uncertain. Trimming shortened V by 7 bases and J by 4 bases, and 8 bases separated the two germline ends. CDR1 is SNHLY and CDR2 is FYNNEI in the germline V gene. The CDR3 has 12 amino acids. CDR3 bases: TGTGCCAGCACAGTAGGGGGAAACACCATATATTTT. Translated, it gives CASTVGGNTIYF.

The genes are TRBV25-1 and TRBJ2-2, with 11 bases matching TRBD1. The germline CDR1 and CDR2 sequences are MGHDK and SYGVNS. V was pared by 4 bases and J by 5 bases, with 6 bases of the junction left unmatched. This CDR3 comprises 16 residues. Here the CDR3 reads CASSASGTGGTGELFF. As DNA, the CDR3 is TGTGCCAGCAGTGCCTCCGGGACAGGGGGGACCGGGGAGCTGTTTTTT.

This chain links TRBV15 with TRBJ1-2, with D possibly TRBD1 on 6 matching bases. The CDR3 contains 16 residues. Trimming took off 0 bases at V and 8 bases at J, with 19 bases between the two ends. Germline-derived CDR1 and CDR2 are LNHNV and YYDKDF (reference sequence). The CDR3 here is CATSREIRGPPVGYTF. CDR3 sequence (DNA): TGTGCCACCAGCAGAGAGATTCGGGGGCCCCCGGTCGGCTACACCTTC.

V usage is TRBV4-3 and J usage is TRBJ2-7, with 8 bases aligning to TRBD2. J was trimmed by 0 bases and V by 1 base; bases with no gene match: 5. CDR1 LGHNA and CDR2 YSLEER come from the germline V gene. CDR3 length: 16 amino acids. The CDR3 DNA is TGCGCCAGCAGCCAAGTTGGAGCGGGAGCCTCCTACGAGCAGTACTTC. Amino acids: CASSQVGAGASYEQYF.

The V and J genes are TRBV5-1 and TRBJ2-7; D is undetermined. This CDR3 has 17 residues. Looked up from germline, CDR1 is SGHRS and CDR2 is YFSETQ. Trimming removed 1 base at V and 1 base at J, with 18 bases between. The CDR3 sequence is CASSLPSGPVSSYEQYF. DNA for the CDR3: TGCGCCAGCAGCTTGCCGAGTGGGCCGGTAAGTTCCTACGAGCAGTACTTC.

CDR3 coding DNA: TGTGCCAGCAGCGGCGCCCCGGGTGAGGATTCACCCCTCCACTTT. This encodes CASSGAPGEDSPLHF. The chain recombines TRBV9 with TRBJ1-6; D not resolved. V was shortened by 3 bases and J by 8 bases, with 15 bases between the two germline ends. Looked up from germline, CDR1 is SGDLS and CDR2 is YYNGEE. The CDR3 length is 15 residues.

The chain carries TRBV5-4 and TRBJ1-2; tentatively, D is TRBD1 (5 bases). This CDR3 is built from 15 residues. Germline V gives CDR1 SGHNT, CDR2 YYREEE (reference sequence). Trimming left V 3 bases short and J 2 bases short, with 14 bases between. The CDR3 loop is CASSYRDSQNYGYTF. CDR3 bases: TGTGCCAGCAGCTACCGGGACTCTCAAAACTATGGCTACACCTTC.

The V call is TRBV6-2 or TRBV6-3, the J call TRBJ2-2, with 8 bases fitting TRBD1. From germline, CDR1 is MNHEY and CDR2 SVGEGT. Trimming at V came to 4 bases and at J to 6 bases, leaving 4 bases not matched to a gene. This CDR3 comprises 14 residues. The CDR3 loop is CASSSYRGSGELFF. The CDR3 region has the DNA TGTGCCAGCAGTTCTTACAGGGGGTCCGGGGAGCTGTTTTTT.

The chain has TRBV27 and TRBJ1-2; 8 nucleotides line up with TRBD1. The CDR3 has 15 residues. From germline, CDR1 is MNHEY and CDR2 SMNVEV (reference sequence). J lost 4 bases, V lost 0 bases, and 4 bases had no gene match. DNA of the CDR3: TGTGCCAGCAGTTTATCGTCGGACAGGGCCTATGGCTACACCTTC. It is translated as CASSLSSDRAYGYTF.

The chain recombines TRBV2 with TRBJ1-4; D uncertain. The germline CDR1 and CDR2 sequences are SNHLY and FYNNEI. Trimming stripped 11 bases from V and 8 bases from J, with 9 bases between. The length of the CDR3 is 10 residues. The CDR3 nucleotides are TGTGCCGGAGGGCGCGAAAAACTGTTTTTT. Its translation is CAGGREKLFF. The whole variable domain, filled in from reference TRBV2 and TRBJ1-4, reads EPEVTQTPSHQVTQMGQEVILRCVPISNHLYFYWYRQILGQKVEFLVSFYNNEISEKSEIFDDQFSVERPDGSNFTLKIRSTKLEDSAMYFCAGGREKLFFGSGTQLSVL.

This chain connects TRBV15 to TRBJ2-5; D gene ambiguous. CDR1 is LNHNV and CDR2 is YYDKDF in the germline V gene (reference sequence). The CDR3 has 16 amino acids. V lost 0 bases and J 4 bases, leaving 15 bases between the germline ends. CDR3 amino acids: CATSRDEGPIGETQYF. In DNA form, the CDR3 reads TGTGCCACCAGCAGAGATGAAGGGCCGATAGGAGAGACCCAGTACTTC.

The V and J genes are TRBV6-5 and TRBJ2-7; D remains ambiguous. The CDR3 spans 13 residues. Between the trimmed V and J ends, which lost 8 bases and 2 bases, there was a span of 13 bases. In germline, CDR1 is MNHEY, CDR2 SVGAGI. For the CDR3, the DNA is TGTGCCAGCTATAAGGGCAGAGCCTACGAGCAGTACTTC. Its translation: CASYKGRAYEQYF.

The chain is built from TRBV2 and TRBJ1-5; a possible D gene is TRBD1 (6 bases). Trimming shortened V by 1 base and J by 9 bases, and 16 bases separated the two germline ends. Germline CDR1 is SNHLY and CDR2 is FYNNEI. This CDR3 comprises 15 residues. CDR3 sequence reads: CASSEGSGGSLPQHF. DNA of the CDR3: TGTGCCAGCAGTGAAGGGTCGGGGGGCAGTCTGCCCCAGCATTTT.

J is TRBJ2-1 and V is TRBV11-3; 14 bases are a match to TRBD2. The CDR3 has 17 residues. Germline loops: CDR1 SGHNT, CDR2 YENEEA. The V gene end was trimmed by 5 bases and the J gene end by 5 bases; junction bases not matched to a gene: 8. DNA of the CDR3: TGTGCCAGCAGCAAACGACTAGCGGGAGGGAGGAACAATGAGCAGTTCTTC. Its translation is CASSKRLAGGRNNEQFF.

The chain is built from TRBV10-3 and TRBJ1-2; a weak D match, TRBD1 (5 bases). The CDR3 covers 12 residues. In germline, CDR1 is ENHRY, CDR2 SYGVKD. With 6 bases removed from V and 8 bases from J, the gap between germline ends came to 13 bases. CDR3 DNA sequence: TGTGCCATCAGCTGGGACCAGTCGGGCTACACCTTC. Translating it yields CAISWDQSGYTF.

The count of this clone is one. This chain joins TRBV6-1 and TRBJ2-7; D may be TRBD1 or TRBD2 (5 bases each). The CDR3 contains 16 residues. Germline loops: CDR1 MNHNS, CDR2 SASEGT. The ends were cut back, 4 bases at V and 0 bases at J, with 16 bases in the middle. The CDR3 nucleotides are TGTGCCAGCAGTGCCTACTCACTAGGGACCTCCTACGAGCAGTACTTC. Translating gives CASSAYSLGTSYEQYF.